A single sample gave rise to the 31 T cell receptor beta chains below, sequenced in a study of shared clonotypes between healthy human individuals. Clones were sequenced by immunoSEQ multiplex PCR, and TCRdb holds only the in-frame ones, with some missing. The sample comprises approximately 940,000 clones, about three quarters of which are singletons, and around 1.4% rests with the top ten. The sample taken for sequencing was memory CD4+ T cells sorted from blood. Subset of the sample: CD45RA-negative fraction. The receptors come from a man aged 18 to 30 in good health.

The J gene is TRBJ2-1, the V gene TRBV7-9; TRBD2 matches 13 bases. Germline V gene sequence: CDR1 SEHNR, CDR2 FQNEAQ (reference sequence). The CDR3 extends over 14 amino acids. The V segment lost 8 bases and the J segment 9 bases; nucleotides outside the gene matches: 7. This chain's CDR3 is CASAGTSGKGEQFF. Written as DNA, the CDR3 is TGTGCCAGCGCGGGGACTAGCGGGAAGGGTGAGCAGTTCTTC.

Concerning this clone itself: Other DNA sequences from this sample encode an identical CDR3 as well. The chain carries TRBV10-1 and TRBJ2-2, with a weak D call TRBD2 (5 bases). Germline loops: CDR1 WNHNN, CDR2 SYGVQD (reference sequence). CDR3 size: 14 residues. The V end lost 6 bases, the J end lost 4 bases, and 12 bases lay between the germline ends. As DNA, the CDR3 is TGCGCCAGCAGCCCCGGAGGCGGCACCGGGGAGCTGTTTTTT. Protein: CASSPGGGTGELFF.

The CDR3 region is CASSIGDNNQPQHF. The CDR3 coding sequence is TGTGCCAGTAGTATTGGAGACAACAATCAGCCCCAGCATTTT. The genes are TRBV19 and TRBJ1-5; D uncertain. Germline V gene data show CDR1 as LNHDA and CDR2 as SQIVND (reference sequence). The CDR3 has 14 amino acids. Between the trimmed V and J ends, which lost 3 bases and 3 bases, there was a span of 9 bases.

The J gene is TRBJ2-5, the V gene TRBV7-9; 8 bases are shared with TRBD1. The V segment lost 4 bases and the J segment 7 bases; nucleotides outside the gene matches: 5. Germline V gene sequence: CDR1 SEHNR, CDR2 FQNEAQ (reference sequence). This CDR3 is 13 amino acids long. The CDR3 coding sequence is TGTGCCAGCAGCTCGGGACAGGTGGGGACCCAGTACTTC. Its protein product is CASSSGQVGTQYF.

The chain recombines TRBV14 with TRBJ2-1; TRBD2 matches at 10 bases. Per the germline V gene, CDR1 is SGHDN and CDR2 is FVKESK. J gave up 8 bases and V 4 bases, and 14 bases lay outside the gene matches. The CDR3 runs 17 residues. Written as DNA, the CDR3 is TGTGCCAGCAGCCCGACAGCGGGAGGGCCAAAAGCTTATGAGCAGTTCTTC. The encoded protein is CASSPTAGGPKAYEQFF.

The chain combines TRBV19 with TRBJ2-1, with 10 bases lining up with TRBD2. The CDR3 spans 15 residues. Germline loops: CDR1 LNHDA, CDR2 SQIVND (reference sequence). The V and J ends lost 2 bases and 9 bases, in that order; junction bases with no gene match: 7. For the CDR3, the DNA is TGTGCCAGTAGTATAAGTCTAGCGGGAGAAAGTGAGCAGTTCTTC. Translation: CASSISLAGESEQFF.

CDR3 region: CASSLWRPKEGEQFF. The CDR3 region has the DNA TGTGCCAGCAGTTTATGGCGCCCCAAAGAGGGTGAGCAGTTCTTC. This chain uses TRBV27 with TRBJ2-1; a weak D match, TRBD2 (5 bases). Deletions cut 1 base from V and 9 bases from J, with 16 bases between. The CDR3 runs to 15 residues. Germline lookup yields CDR1 MNHEY and CDR2 SMNVEV (reference sequence).

The V gene is TRBV6-6, the J gene TRBJ2-7; 10 bases match TRBD1. The CDR3 contains 16 residues. V dropped 4 bases and J dropped 5; count of bases not matched to a gene: 11. Germline CDR1 MNHNY, CDR2 SVGAGI (reference sequence). Written as DNA, the CDR3 is TGTGCCAGCAGTTCGACGACAGGGGGCAGTAAAAACGAGCAGTACTTC. Translation: CASSSTTGGSKNEQYF.

V gene TRBV7-2 combines with J gene TRBJ2-1; D gene unclear. The CDR3 loop spans 12 amino acids. The germline gives CDR1 SGHTA, CDR2 FQGNSA. Deletions cut 3 bases from V and 9 bases from J, with 9 bases between. CDR3 DNA sequence: TGTGCCAGCAGCTTCTCGGTCACTGAGCAGTTCTTC. Protein: CASSFSVTEQFF.

This clone was observed once. The chain links TRBV6-1 to TRBJ1-2; 8 bases align to TRBD1. Germline CDR1 is MNHNS and CDR2 is SASEGT. V gave up 6 bases and J gave up 8 bases; unmatched junction bases: 8. The CDR3 totals 13 residues. The CDR3 sequence: CASSLGQGQGYTF. CDR3 sequence (DNA): TGTGCCAGCAGCCTCGGACAGGGACAAGGCTACACCTTC.

The chain recombines TRBV7-6 with TRBJ1-2; tentatively, D is TRBD1 (5 bases). V dropped 0 bases and J dropped 4 bases, with 9 bases sitting between them. The CDR3 sequence is 14 residues long. The germline gives CDR1 SGHVS, CDR2 FNYEAQ. CDR3 residues: CASSLAGGSYGYTF. The DNA for the CDR3 is TGTGCCAGCAGCTTAGCTGGGGGTTCCTATGGCTACACCTTC.

The chain couples TRBV5-1 to TRBJ1-2; D is unclear. V was trimmed by 2 bases and J by 3 bases, leaving 8 bases between them. From germline, CDR1 is SGHRS and CDR2 YFSETQ. This CDR3 comprises 13 residues. CDR3 in amino acids: CASSFNGDYGYTF. In nucleotides, the CDR3 is TGCGCCAGCAGCTTTAATGGGGACTATGGCTACACCTTC.

CDR3 DNA: TGTGCCAGCACCTATTCTGGAACAGGGGGCACCCCCTACGAGCAGTACTTC. It specifies CASTYSGTGGTPYEQYF. The gene calls are TRBV27 and TRBJ2-7, with 9 bases lining up with TRBD1. The germline gives CDR1 MNHEY, CDR2 SMNVEV (reference sequence). The junction had 15 bases not matched to a gene; V was cut back by 7 bases and J by 2 bases. The CDR3 extends over 17 amino acids.

J is TRBJ2-5 and V is TRBV2; TRBD1 agrees at 7 bases. V gave up 5 bases and J gave up 4 bases; unmatched junction bases: 10. Germline V CDR1 and CDR2: SNHLY, FYNNEI. This CDR3 has 15 amino acids. CDR3 coding DNA: TGTGCCAGCAGTCCTACAGGGGTCGTAGGAGAGACCCAGTACTTC. Protein product: CASSPTGVVGETQYF. Supplemented by reference TRBV2 and TRBJ2-5, the full variable domain reads EPEVTQTPSHQVTQMGQEVILRCVPISNHLYFYWYRQILGQKVEFLVSFYNNEISEKSEIFDDQFSVERPDGSNFTLKIRSTKLEDSAMYFCASSPTGVVGETQYFGPGTRLLVL.

V is TRBV5-6 and J is TRBJ1-2, with D hard to call. Germline CDR1 reads SGHDT; CDR2 reads YYEEEE. The CDR3 loop spans 16 amino acids. V dropped 0 bases and J dropped 6 bases, with 18 bases sitting between them. The CDR3 DNA reads as TGTGCCAGCAGCTTGGCGGATGTGCGGGGAACTAATGGCTACACCTTC. It specifies CASSLADVRGTNGYTF.

The chain employs TRBV7-3 and TRBJ2-7; 8 bases are shared with TRBD1. Per germline, CDR1 SGHTA and CDR2 FQGTGA. V shed 5 bases and J 0 bases; nucleotides not matched to a gene: 9. The CDR3 spans 16 residues. Here the CDR3 DNA reads TGTGCCAGCAGCCCAGCAAACAGGGGGAGCTCCTACGAGCAGTACTTC. The encoded protein is CASSPANRGSSYEQYF.

For this clone: The sample has other DNA sequences that encode this CDR3 too. The CDR3 spells CASSLNSYEQYF. The CDR3 region has the DNA TGTGCCAGCAGCCTTAACTCCTACGAGCAGTACTTC. The rearrangement joins TRBV7-6 to TRBJ2-7; no reliable D call. The CDR3 has 12 amino acids. V lost 5 bases and J lost 0, with 5 bases in between. From germline, CDR1 is SGHVS and CDR2 FNYEAQ.

The chain recombines TRBV6-1 with TRBJ1-5; 7 bases are shared with TRBD1. V dropped 6 bases and J dropped 4; count of bases not matched to a gene: 9. The CDR3 runs 15 residues. Germline CDR1 MNHNS, CDR2 SASEGT. CDR3 in DNA: TGTGCCAGCAGGGAGGGACAGAGTGGGAATCAGCCCCAGCATTTT. Residues: CASREGQSGNQPQHF.

This clone showed up just a few times. This chain uses TRBV7-9 with TRBJ1-2; weak D call: TRBD1 (6 bases). This CDR3 is built from 14 residues. Germline lookup yields CDR1 SEHNR and CDR2 FQNEAQ (reference sequence). Trimming removed 6 bases at V and 6 bases at J, with 17 bases between. The CDR3 DNA reads as TGTGCCAGCAGTGAACAGGGTCCTGTGGATGGCTACACCTTC. Translating gives CASSEQGPVDGYTF.

The chain carries TRBV7-3 and TRBJ2-3; TRBD2 is a possible D gene (6 bases). From germline, CDR1 is SGHTA and CDR2 FQGTGA. The CDR3 totals 14 residues. The V end was cut by 5 bases, the J end by 4 bases, with 13 bases between. The CDR3 sequence is CASSPWEDADTQYF. In DNA, the CDR3 is TGTGCCAGCAGCCCCTGGGAGGACGCAGATACGCAGTATTTT.

The J gene is TRBJ2-3, the V gene TRBV7-2; 10 bases are a match to TRBD2. The CDR3 is 16 amino acids. V lost 2 bases to trimming and J lost 2 bases; unmatched junction nucleotides: 4. Germline V lookup: CDR1 SGHTA, CDR2 FQGNSA. CDR3 in amino acids: CASSLRLAGDTDTQYF. The CDR3 coding sequence is TGTGCCAGCAGCTTACGACTAGCGGGCGACACAGATACGCAGTATTTT.

J is TRBJ2-3 and V is TRBV4-2; D ambiguous. V was shortened by 1 base and J by 3 bases, with 14 bases between the two germline ends. The CDR3 covers 16 residues. Per the germline V gene, CDR1 is LGHNA and CDR2 is YNFKEQ. The DNA of the CDR3 is TGTGCCAGCAGCCAAGTCAGTCAAGGGCGGACAGATACGCAGTATTTT. Protein: CASSQVSQGRTDTQYF.

The J gene is TRBJ2-7, the V gene TRBV6-6, with D perhaps given as TRBD1 or TRBD2 (6 bases each). The V end was cut by 6 bases, the J end by 5 bases, with 17 bases between. CDR1 and CDR2 from the germline V gene are MNHNY and SVGAGI (reference sequence). CDR3 length equals 14 residues. CDR3: CASSHPEGGHEQYF. CDR3 DNA: TGTGCCAGCAGCCACCCGGAGGGGGGCCACGAGCAGTACTTC.

The rearrangement uses TRBV18 and TRBJ2-5; D may be TRBD1 (5 bases). The tail of the sequence fits TRBJ2-7 better, so the J call may be wrong. The CDR3 has 14 amino acids. Germline V CDR1 and CDR2: KGHSH, LQKENI. The CDR3 DNA reads as TGTGCCAGCTCACCCCTACAGGACTCCTACGAGCAGTACTTC. It specifies CASSPLQDSYEQYF.

This clone was recorded at least ten times. The chain uses TRBV28 and TRBJ2-6, with a possible D match to TRBD1 (6 bases). Germline V gives CDR1 MDHEN, CDR2 SYDVKM. The V end lost 6 bases, the J end lost 0 bases, and 12 bases lay between the germline ends. There are 16 residues in the CDR3. CDR3: CASSPGVSSGANVLTF. As DNA, the CDR3 is TGTGCCAGCAGCCCAGGGGTCAGCTCTGGGGCCAACGTCCTGACTTTC.

The chain uses TRBV5-1 and TRBJ2-4, with D possibly TRBD1 on 9 matching bases. V shed 4 bases and J shed 4 bases, with 15 bases lying between them. CDR3 size: 15 residues. CDR1 and CDR2 from the germline V gene are SGHRS and YFSETQ. The CDR3 sequence is CASSSGGQGKNIQYF. In nucleotides, the CDR3 is TGCGCCAGCAGCAGCGGGGGACAGGGAAAAAACATTCAGTACTTC. Full variable domain (outside the CDR3, taken from reference TRBV5-1 and TRBJ2-4): KAGVTQTPRYLIKTRGQQVTLSCSPISGHRSVSWYQQTPGQGLQFLFEYFSETQRNKGNFPGRFSGRQFSNSRSEMNVSTLELGDSALYLCASSSGGQGKNIQYFGAGTRLSVL.

The chain employs TRBV7-9 and TRBJ1-2; D perhaps matches TRBD1 (5 bases). The germline gives CDR1 SEHNR, CDR2 FQNEAQ (reference sequence). V was pared by 1 base and J by 6 bases, with 9 bases between. The CDR3 length is 13 residues. The CDR3 DNA reads as TGTGCCAGCAGCTTAGGGACATACGATGGCTACACCTTC. This gives the protein CASSLGTYDGYTF.

This chain joins TRBV7-2 and TRBJ1-1; D is perhaps TRBD1 (5 bases). Germline V gives CDR1 SGHTA, CDR2 FQGNSA. V was clipped by 5 bases and J by 3 bases, with 7 bases between them. The CDR3 contains 12 residues. CDR3 region: CASSRDYTEAFF. In nucleotides, the CDR3 is TGTGCCAGCAGCCGGGACTACACTGAAGCTTTCTTT.

V is TRBV4-1 and J is TRBJ2-7, with 8 bases that match TRBD1. V shed 6 bases and J 3 bases; nucleotides not matched to a gene: 7. The V gene's germline CDR1 is MGHRA and CDR2 YSYEKL. The CDR3 extends over 14 amino acids. The CDR3: CASRYRDRSYEQYF. In nucleotides, the CDR3 is TGCGCCAGCAGGTACCGGGACAGGAGCTACGAGCAGTACTTC.

The J gene is TRBJ2-7, the V gene TRBV5-5; 10 bases match TRBD2. CDR1 is SGHKS, CDR2 YYEKEE, per germline (reference sequence). CDR3 size: 14 residues. The V and J ends lost 6 bases and 5 bases, in that order; junction bases with no gene match: 8. CDR3 sequence: CASTPQLAGDEQYF. The CDR3 nucleotides read TGTGCCAGCACCCCTCAGCTAGCGGGAGACGAGCAGTACTTC. Based on the CDR3 plus reference TRBV5-5 and TRBJ2-7, the full variable domain is DAGVTQSPTHLIKTRGQQVTLRCSPISGHKSVSWYQQVLGQGPQFIFQYYEKEERGRGNFPDRFSARQFPNYSSELNVNALLLGDSALYLCASTPQLAGDEQYFGPGTRLTVT.

The V call is TRBV10-3, the J call TRBJ2-5; D not resolved. V lost 0 bases to trimming and J lost 4 bases, with 9 bases between them. The CDR3 has 14 amino acids. Germline loops: CDR1 ENHRY, CDR2 SYGVKD. The CDR3 reads CAISESGAAETQYF. CDR3 bases: TGTGCCATCAGTGAGTCGGGTGCCGCAGAGACCCAGTACTTC.